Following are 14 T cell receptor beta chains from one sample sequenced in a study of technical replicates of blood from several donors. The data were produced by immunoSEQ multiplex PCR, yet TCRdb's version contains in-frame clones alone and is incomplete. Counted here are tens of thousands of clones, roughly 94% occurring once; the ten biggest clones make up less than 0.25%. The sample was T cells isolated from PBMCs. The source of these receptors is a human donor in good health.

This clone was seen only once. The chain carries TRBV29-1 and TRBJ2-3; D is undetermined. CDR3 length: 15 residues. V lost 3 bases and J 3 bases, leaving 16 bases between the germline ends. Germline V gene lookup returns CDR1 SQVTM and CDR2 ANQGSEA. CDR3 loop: CSVDPRYEETDTQYF. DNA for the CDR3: TGCAGCGTTGATCCGAGGTATGAGGAGACAGATACGCAGTATTTT.

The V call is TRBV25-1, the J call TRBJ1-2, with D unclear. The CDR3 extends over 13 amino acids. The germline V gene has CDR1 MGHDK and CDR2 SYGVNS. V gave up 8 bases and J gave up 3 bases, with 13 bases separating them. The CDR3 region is CASSTVNDYGYTF. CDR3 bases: TGTGCCAGCTCAACGGTCAATGACTATGGCTACACCTTC.

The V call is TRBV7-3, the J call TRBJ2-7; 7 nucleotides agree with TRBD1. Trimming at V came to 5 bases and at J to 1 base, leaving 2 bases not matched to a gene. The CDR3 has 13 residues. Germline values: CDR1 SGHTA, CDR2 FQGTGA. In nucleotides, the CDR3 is TGTGCCAGCAGCAGGGACAGTTCCTACGAGCAGTACTTC. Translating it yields CASSRDSSYEQYF.

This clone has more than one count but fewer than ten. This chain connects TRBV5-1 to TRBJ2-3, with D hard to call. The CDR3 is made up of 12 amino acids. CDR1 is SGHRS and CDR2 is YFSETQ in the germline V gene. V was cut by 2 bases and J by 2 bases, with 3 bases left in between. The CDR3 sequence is CASSFNTDTQYF. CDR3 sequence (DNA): TGCGCCAGCAGCTTCAACACAGATACGCAGTATTTT.

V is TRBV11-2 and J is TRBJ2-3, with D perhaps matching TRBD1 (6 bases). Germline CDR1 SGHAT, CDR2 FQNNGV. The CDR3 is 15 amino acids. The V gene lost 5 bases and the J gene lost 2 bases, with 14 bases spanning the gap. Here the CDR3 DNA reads TGTGCCAGCAGCGTCACAGGGCAAGCCACAGATACGCAGTATTTT. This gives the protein CASSVTGQATDTQYF. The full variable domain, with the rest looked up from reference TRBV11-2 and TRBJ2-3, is EAGVAQSPRYKIIEKRQSVAFWCNPISGHATLYWYQQILGQGPKLLIQFQNNGVVDDSQLPKDRFSAERLKGVDSTLKIQPAKLEDSAVYLCASSVTGQATDTQYFGPGTRLTVL.

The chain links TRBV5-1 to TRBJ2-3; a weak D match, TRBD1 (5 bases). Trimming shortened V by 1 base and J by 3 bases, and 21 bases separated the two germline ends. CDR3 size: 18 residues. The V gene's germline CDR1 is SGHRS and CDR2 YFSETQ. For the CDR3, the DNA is TGCGCCAGCAGCTTGAGGGGCAGGGAATCTTTGGGGACAGATACGCAGTATTTT. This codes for CASSLRGRESLGTDTQYF.

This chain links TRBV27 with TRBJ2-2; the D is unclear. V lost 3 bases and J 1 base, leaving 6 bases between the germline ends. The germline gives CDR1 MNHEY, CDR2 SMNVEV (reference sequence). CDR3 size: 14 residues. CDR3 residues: CASSLWQNTGELFF. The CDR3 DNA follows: TGTGCCAGCAGTTTGTGGCAGAACACCGGGGAGCTGTTTTTT.

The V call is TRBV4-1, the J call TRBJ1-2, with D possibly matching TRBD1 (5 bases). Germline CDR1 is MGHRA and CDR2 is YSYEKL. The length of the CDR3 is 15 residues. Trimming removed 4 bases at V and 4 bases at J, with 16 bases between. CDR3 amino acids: CASSPQLGASYGYTF. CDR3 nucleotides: TGCGCCAGCAGCCCGCAGTTAGGGGCTAGCTATGGCTACACCTTC.

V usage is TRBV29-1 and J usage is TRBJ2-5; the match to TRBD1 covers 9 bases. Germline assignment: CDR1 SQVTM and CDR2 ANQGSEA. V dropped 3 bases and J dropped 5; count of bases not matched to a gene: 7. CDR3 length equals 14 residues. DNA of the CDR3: TGCAGCGTTGATGGGACAGGGTGGACGGAGACCCAGTACTTC. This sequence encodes CSVDGTGWTETQYF.

CDR3 bases: TGTGCCAGCTCACCACGGCGAACAGGGGCTAACTATGGCTACACCTTC. The encoded protein is CASSPRRTGANYGYTF. The chain combines TRBV18 with TRBJ1-2; TRBD1 matches at 7 bases. V was pared by 1 base and J by 0 bases, with 5 bases of the junction left unmatched. CDR1 and CDR2 from the germline V gene are KGHSH and LQKENI. This CDR3 is built from 16 residues.

The CDR3 DNA reads TGTGCCAGCACCGAGGGGGGGGAGCAGTACTTC. Amino acids: CASTEGGEQYF. This chain uses TRBV2 with TRBJ2-7, with TRBD2 as a possible D gene (7 bases). Germline values: CDR1 SNHLY, CDR2 FYNNEI. The CDR3 is made up of 11 amino acids. The V end was cut by 7 bases, the J end by 7 bases, with 11 bases between.

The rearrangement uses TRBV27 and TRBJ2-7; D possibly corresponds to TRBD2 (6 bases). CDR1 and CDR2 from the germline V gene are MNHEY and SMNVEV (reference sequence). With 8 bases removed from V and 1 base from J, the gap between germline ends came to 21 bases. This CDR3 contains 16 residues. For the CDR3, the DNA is TGTGCCAGCCTCCCCACAATAGCGGACTTATCCTACGAGCAGTACTTC. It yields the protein CASLPTIADLSYEQYF.

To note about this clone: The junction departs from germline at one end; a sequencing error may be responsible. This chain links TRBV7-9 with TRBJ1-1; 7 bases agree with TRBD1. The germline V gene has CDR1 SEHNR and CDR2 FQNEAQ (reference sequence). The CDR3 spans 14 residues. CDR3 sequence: CASSTQGLKTEAFF. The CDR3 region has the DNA TGTGCCAGCAGTACACAGGGGCTGAAGACTGAAGCTTTCTTT.

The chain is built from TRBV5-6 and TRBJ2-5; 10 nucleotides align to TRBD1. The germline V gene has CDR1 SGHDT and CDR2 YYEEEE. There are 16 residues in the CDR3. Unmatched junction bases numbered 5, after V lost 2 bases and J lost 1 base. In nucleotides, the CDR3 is TGTGCCAGCAGCTTCGACAGGGGGCTAACCCAAGAGACCCAGTACTTC. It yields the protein CASSFDRGLTQETQYF.